This T cell receptor beta chain stems from a study of beta chain features in type 1 diabetes. This CDR3 comprises 13 residues. Germline V gives CDR1 SGHTA, CDR2 FQGNSA. The ends were cut back, 5 bases at V and 2 bases at J, with 10 bases in the middle. One heparinised draw of blood, averaging about 116 mL, came from each donor. This clone was observed many times. Expressed TCRB transcripts were sequenced because the entire RNA isolate underwent reverse transcription. Sequencing was performed with immunoSEQ multiplex PCR; in TCRdb, only in-frame clones are kept and a portion is missing. The table records a few hundred thousand clones, approximately 14% of them present only once.

Sequencing used naive CD4+ T cells from blood. The chain uses TRBV7-2 and TRBJ2-7; D unresolved. This TCR derives from a man between 25 and 39 years old in good health. In DNA form, the CDR3 reads TGTGCCAGCAGCCCACCTGCTGCCTACGAGCAGTACTTC. It codes for CASSPPAAYEQYF.